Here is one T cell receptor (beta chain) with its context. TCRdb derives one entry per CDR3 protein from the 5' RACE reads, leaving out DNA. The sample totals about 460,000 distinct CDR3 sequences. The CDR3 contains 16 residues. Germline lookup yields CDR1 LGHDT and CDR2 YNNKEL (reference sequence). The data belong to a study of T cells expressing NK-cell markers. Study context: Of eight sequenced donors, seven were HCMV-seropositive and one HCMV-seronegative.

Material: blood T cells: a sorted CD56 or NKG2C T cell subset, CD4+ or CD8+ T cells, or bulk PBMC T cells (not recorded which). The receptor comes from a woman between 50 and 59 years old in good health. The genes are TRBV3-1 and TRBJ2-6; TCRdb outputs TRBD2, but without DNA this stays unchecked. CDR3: CASSHWRESGANVLTF. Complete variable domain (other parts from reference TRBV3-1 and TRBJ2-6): DTAVSQTPKYLVTQMGNDKSIKCEQNLGHDTMYWYKQDSKKFLKIMFSYNNKELIINETVPNRFSPKSPDKAHLNLHINSLELGDSAVYFCASSHWRESGANVLTFGAGSRLTVL.